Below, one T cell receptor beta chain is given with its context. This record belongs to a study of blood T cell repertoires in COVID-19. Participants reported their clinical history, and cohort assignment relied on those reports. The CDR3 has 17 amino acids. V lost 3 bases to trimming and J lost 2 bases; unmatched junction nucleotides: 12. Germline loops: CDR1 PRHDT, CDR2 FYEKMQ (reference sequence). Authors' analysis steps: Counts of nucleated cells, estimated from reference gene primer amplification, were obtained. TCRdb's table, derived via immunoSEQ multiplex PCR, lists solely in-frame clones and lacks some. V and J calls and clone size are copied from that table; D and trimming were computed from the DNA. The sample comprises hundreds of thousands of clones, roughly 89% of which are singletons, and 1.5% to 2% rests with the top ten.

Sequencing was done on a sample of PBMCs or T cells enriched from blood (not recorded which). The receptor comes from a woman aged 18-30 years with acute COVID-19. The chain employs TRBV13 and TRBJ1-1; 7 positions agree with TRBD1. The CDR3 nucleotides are TGTGCCAGCAGCTTCGGTCCCGTCGGACAGGCAAACACTGAAGCTTTCTTT. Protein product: CASSFGPVGQANTEAFF.